Each of the 16 T cell receptor beta chains below was sequenced from the same sample in a study of T cells in Graves' hyperthyroidism and ophthalmopathy. RNA transcripts gave rise to amplified TCR beta CDR3 regions. A first-round RT-PCR of the TCR CDR3 used the HTBI primer set. From the multiplex PCR reads, TCRdb called clonotypes with MiXCR, one entry per CDR3 protein. In the table there are under 450,000 distinct CDR3 sequences, about 17% of which are singletons. Sequenced sample: blood. The receptor set was obtained from a woman aged 25 to 39 with Graves' hyperthyroidism that later progressed to Graves' ophthalmopathy.

This clonotype was counted between two and nine times. The chain has TRBV15 and TRBJ2-2; 7 bases match TRBD1. Germline CDR1 is LNHNV and CDR2 is YYDKDF (reference sequence). The CDR3 spans 15 residues. Trimming removed 3 bases from V and 5 bases from J; junction bases left unmatched: 6. The CDR3 sequence is CATSSDREWTGELFF. The DNA for the CDR3 is TGTGCCACCAGCAGCGACAGGGAGTGGACCGGGGAGCTGTTTTTT.

This clonotype was counted a few times. The chain combines TRBV4-2 with TRBJ1-5; 9 bases line up with TRBD1. The germline CDR1 and CDR2 sequences are LGHNA and YNFKEQ. The CDR3 has 17 residues. With 0 bases clipped from V and 6 bases from J, the junction kept 9 bases outside the gene matches. CDR3 in DNA: TGTGCCAGCAGCCAAGATTGGTTGGACAGGGGCCCTCAGCCCCAGCATTTT. This codes for CASSQDWLDRGPQPQHF.

This clonotype appeared a few times. The CDR3 region has the DNA TGTGCCTGGACACAGGGTGACGAGCAGTACTTC. Its translation: CAWTQGDEQYF. This chain connects TRBV30 to TRBJ2-7, with a weak D call TRBD1 (6 bases). CDR1 is GTSNPN and CDR2 is SVGIG in the germline V gene (reference sequence). V lost 4 bases and J 5 bases, leaving 9 bases between the germline ends. The CDR3 spans 11 residues. Together with reference TRBV30 and TRBJ2-7, the CDR3 gives the full variable domain: SQTIHQWPATLVQPVGSPLSLECTVEGTSNPNLYWYRQAAGRGLQLLFYSVGIGQISSEVPQNLSASRPQDRQFILSSKKLLLSDSGFYLCAWTQGDEQYFGPGTRLTVT.

This clonotype was counted between two and nine times. The J gene is TRBJ2-2, the V gene TRBV5-1; D is ambiguous. Trimming cost V 1 base and J 5 bases, with 9 bases left between them. Germline loops: CDR1 SGHRS, CDR2 YFSETQ. The CDR3 is 14 residues long. Here the CDR3 reads CASSLHEGTGELFF. CDR3 DNA: TGCGCCAGCAGCTTGCATGAAGGAACCGGGGAGCTGTTTTTT.

This clonotype was detected ten times or more. V usage is TRBV6-2 or TRBV6-3 and J usage is TRBJ1-1; D is unresolved. Germline lookup yields CDR1 MNHEY and CDR2 SVGEGT. Trimming shortened V by 10 bases and J by 0 bases, and 12 bases separated the two germline ends. The CDR3 is 13 amino acids. The CDR3 DNA reads TGTGCCACCCGGTTCCAGTTGAACACTGAAGCTTTCTTT. Translating gives CATRFQLNTEAFF.

The chain employs TRBV19 and TRBJ1-1, with D possibly TRBD1 on 6 matching bases. The CDR3 contains 15 residues. The ends were cut back, 7 bases at V and 4 bases at J, with 19 bases in the middle. Germline values: CDR1 LNHDA, CDR2 SQIVND (reference sequence). CDR3 residues: CASTMYVRQATEAFF. The CDR3 nucleotides are TGTGCCAGTACCATGTATGTCCGACAGGCCACTGAAGCTTTCTTT.

This clonotype was counted many times. This chain joins TRBV6-5 and TRBJ1-1, with 7 bases aligning to TRBD1. This CDR3 spans 20 amino acids. V trimming: 0 bases; J trimming: 3 bases; junction bases outside the gene matches: 19. Germline CDR1 reads MNHEY; CDR2 reads SVGAGI. CDR3 in DNA: TGTGCCAGCAGTTACTCGATCATGGCAGGGGGGCCCAAATATCACACTGAAGCTTTCTTT. Its protein product is CASSYSIMAGGPKYHTEAFF.

This clonotype occurred many times. The V gene is TRBV7-2, the J gene TRBJ2-3; TRBD2 matches at 8 bases. This CDR3 is 16 amino acids long. The J segment lost 2 bases and the V segment lost 3 bases, leaving 7 bases of the junction unmatched. The germline V gene has CDR1 SGHTA and CDR2 FQGNSA. The CDR3 loop is CASSFTSGRFTDTQYF. Here the CDR3 DNA reads TGTGCCAGCAGCTTTACTAGCGGACGATTCACAGATACGCAGTATTTT.

This clonotype was seen repeatedly, ten times or more. The rearrangement links TRBV2 to TRBJ1-6, with a tentative D call TRBD1 (6 bases). Trimming shortened V by 7 bases and J by 7 bases, and 20 bases separated the two germline ends. Germline values: CDR1 SNHLY, CDR2 FYNNEI. CDR3 length equals 16 residues. CDR3 sequence: CASTRGGAGENSPLHF. CDR3 coding DNA: TGTGCCAGCACCCGGGGGGGGGCCGGCGAAAATTCACCCCTCCACTTT.

This clonotype has just a few counts. The chain is built from TRBV6-2 or TRBV6-3 and TRBJ2-3, with 10 bases fitting TRBD2. After removal of 2 bases from V and 2 bases from J, the junction contained 1 base not matched to a gene. This CDR3 has 15 residues. CDR1 is MNHEY and CDR2 is SVGEGT in the germline V gene. CDR3 region: CASSYLAGDTDTQYF. The DNA of the CDR3 is TGTGCCAGCAGTTACCTAGCGGGGGACACAGATACGCAGTATTTT.

On this clonotype itself: A single base separates this from a much larger clone, so it may be a read error. The rearrangement links TRBV30 to TRBJ2-7; D possibly corresponds to TRBD1 (5 bases). V lost 5 bases, J lost 2 bases, and 13 bases lay in between. The CDR3 loop spans 13 amino acids. Germline V CDR1 and CDR2: GTSNPN, SVGIG (reference sequence). The CDR3 reads CAWLGRTTYEQYF. The CDR3 nucleotides are TGTGCCTGGCTAGGCAGGACAACCTACGAGCAGTACTTC. Combining the CDR3 with reference TRBV30 and TRBJ2-7 gives the whole variable domain SQTIHQWPATLVQPVGSPLSLECTVEGTSNPNLYWYRQAAGRGLQLLFYSVGIGQISSEVPQNLSASRPQDRQFILSSKKLLLSDSGFYLCAWLGRTTYEQYFGPGTRLTVT.

This chain connects TRBV28 to TRBJ1-1, with D possibly matching TRBD1 (5 bases). CDR3 length: 15 amino acids. V lost 6 bases, J lost 3 bases, and 17 bases lay in between. In germline, CDR1 is MDHEN, CDR2 SYDVKM. This CDR3 reads CASSRDASMDTEAFF. In nucleotides, the CDR3 is TGTGCCAGCAGCCGGGACGCAAGTATGGACACTGAAGCTTTCTTT.

This clonotype was found many times. The chain employs TRBV7-8 and TRBJ2-1; D not certain. Looked up from germline, CDR1 is SGHVS and CDR2 is FQNEAQ. CDR3 length: 14 residues. Trimming removed 5 bases at V and 9 bases at J, with 17 bases between. The CDR3 DNA sequence: TGTGCCAGCAGCCCACAAGTGTCGGGCACTGAGCAGTTCTTC. It translates to CASSPQVSGTEQFF.

This clonotype was seen many times. The chain has TRBV27 and TRBJ1-5, with 8 bases lining up with TRBD1. Germline loops: CDR1 MNHEY, CDR2 SMNVEV (reference sequence). The V gene end was trimmed by 6 bases and the J gene end by 3 bases; junction bases not matched to a gene: 4. There are 14 residues in the CDR3. CDR3 bases: TGTGCCAGCAGGATACAGGGGGACAATCAGCCCCAGCATTTT. Protein product: CASRIQGDNQPQHF.

This clonotype was observed a handful of times. The chain recombines TRBV5-1 with TRBJ2-7, with 9 nucleotides matching TRBD2. The germline gives CDR1 SGHRS, CDR2 YFSETQ. CDR3 length: 16 residues. V shed 2 bases and J 1 base; nucleotides not matched to a gene: 7. CDR3 nucleotide sequence: TGCGCCAGCAGCTTTCGACTAGCGGCGACTTCCTACGAGCAGTACTTC. It specifies CASSFRLAATSYEQYF.

This chain uses TRBV25-1 with TRBJ2-1; 7 bases map to TRBD1. CDR1 is MGHDK, CDR2 SYGVNS, per germline. The CDR3 is made up of 17 amino acids. V was pared by 3 bases and J by 5 bases, with 13 bases of the junction left unmatched. DNA of the CDR3: TGTGCCAGCAGTGACTATCCCGGGGACAGCGTTAACAATGAGCAGTTCTTC. Protein: CASSDYPGDSVNNEQFF.